These 17 T cell receptor beta chains came from one sample sequenced in a study of T cells in Graves' hyperthyroidism and ophthalmopathy. Template material for amplifying TCR beta CDR3 regions consisted of RNA transcripts. The TCR CDR3 first-round RT-PCR relied on the HTBI primer set. TCRdb processed the multiplex PCR reads anew with MiXCR; each CDR3 protein has one entry. Among fewer than 400,000 distinct CDR3 sequences listed, over 12% were seen once. The sample taken for sequencing was blood. The origin of the receptors is a man aged 50-59 years with Graves' ophthalmopathy.

This clonotype was recorded at least ten times. This rearrangement joins TRBV30 to TRBJ2-5; D is possibly TRBD2 (5 bases). The CDR3 sequence is 15 residues long. The germline V gene has CDR1 GTSNPN and CDR2 SVGIG (reference sequence). V was clipped by 3 bases and J by 1 base, with 15 bases between them. The CDR3 region is CAWRSGVAIQETQYF. The CDR3, as DNA: TGTGCCTGGAGGTCCGGGGTGGCGATCCAAGAGACCCAGTACTTC.

In regard to this clonotype: Possible read error: a much larger clone is one base away. The chain links TRBV4-1 to TRBJ2-5, with 11 bases aligning to TRBD2. CDR1 MGHRA and CDR2 YSYEKL come from the germline V gene. The CDR3 is 16 residues long. The CDR3 region is CASSYGTSGRQETRYF. The CDR3, as DNA: TGCGCCAGCAGCTATGGGACTAGCGGACGCCAAGAGACCCGGTACTTC.

This clonotype showed up many times. V usage is TRBV19 and J usage is TRBJ1-1, with no clear D. With 5 bases removed from V and 3 bases from J, the gap between germline ends came to 13 bases. There are 14 residues in the CDR3. Germline V gene data show CDR1 as LNHDA and CDR2 as SQIVND (reference sequence). CDR3 nucleotide sequence: TGTGCCAGTAGTGTCAGCCGAGGATACACTGAAGCTTTCTTT. This encodes CASSVSRGYTEAFF.

This clonotype was observed a handful of times. J is TRBJ2-2 and V is TRBV6-5, with D possibly TRBD1 on 6 matching bases. CDR1 is MNHEY and CDR2 is SVGAGI in the germline V gene. This CDR3 region has 17 residues. Trimming took off 2 bases at V and 5 bases at J, with 18 bases between the two ends. Here the CDR3 reads CASSYAPPGAQTGELFF. The CDR3 bases are TGTGCCAGCAGTTACGCCCCCCCAGGGGCCCAGACCGGGGAGCTGTTTTTT.

The chain recombines TRBV29-1 with TRBJ2-7; 7 nucleotides match TRBD1. The CDR3 has 12 residues. Trimming took 6 bases from V and 0 from J; bases not matched to a gene: 2. Germline V CDR1 and CDR2: SQVTM, ANQGSEA. CDR3 bases: TGCAGCGTGGGACAGAACTCCTACGAGCAGTACTTC. Amino acid sequence: CSVGQNSYEQYF.

This clonotype has at least ten counts. J is TRBJ1-1 and V is TRBV14, with TRBD1 as a possible D gene (6 bases). Germline V gene data show CDR1 as SGHDN and CDR2 as FVKESK. The CDR3 is 16 amino acids. Trimming removed 7 bases from V and 0 bases from J, with 18 bases in between. The chain's CDR3 is CASTRTGGAVNTEAFF. The CDR3 nucleotides read TGTGCCAGCACCAGAACGGGGGGGGCGGTGAACACTGAAGCTTTCTTT.

This clonotype was counted only a few times. The V call is TRBV7-3, the J call TRBJ2-3; D perhaps matches TRBD2 (7 bases). V gave up 5 bases and J gave up 8 bases, with 23 bases separating them. The CDR3 has 16 amino acids. Germline lookup yields CDR1 SGHTA and CDR2 FQGTGA. CDR3 DNA sequence: TGTGCCAGCAGCAAGGTCAGGGGAGGGCCGGAAGGTACGCAGTATTTT. Its translation is CASSKVRGGPEGTQYF.

The chain carries TRBV29-1 and TRBJ2-6; 9 bases map to TRBD1. Trimming at V came to 5 bases and at J to 2 bases, leaving 7 bases not matched to a gene. The CDR3 sequence is 16 residues long. Germline values: CDR1 SQVTM, CDR2 ANQGSEA. CDR3 sequence (DNA): TGCAGCGTTTCGTGGACAGGGGTAACTGGGGCCAACGTCCTGACTTTC. Translated: CSVSWTGVTGANVLTF.

This clonotype has just a few counts. The chain uses TRBV5-4 and TRBJ2-1, with D perhaps TRBD2 (6 bases). The length of the CDR3 is 16 residues. Trimming took 2 bases from V and 0 from J, leaving 12 bases between them. Germline-derived CDR1 and CDR2 are SGHNT and YYREEE (reference sequence). This CDR3 reads CASSLTSGPSYNEQFF. The CDR3 DNA is TGTGCCAGCAGCTTAACCAGCGGGCCCTCCTACAATGAGCAGTTCTTC. Complete variable domain (other parts from reference TRBV5-4 and TRBJ2-1): ETGVTQSPTHLIKTRGQQVTLRCSSQSGHNTVSWYQQALGQGPQFIFQYYREEENGRGNFPPRFSGLQFPNYSSELNVNALELDDSALYLCASSLTSGPSYNEQFFGPGTRLTVL.

This clonotype was detected many times. CDR3 nucleotide sequence: TGCAGTGCTAGAGGCGGGGCAGGGCGCGGTCAGCCCCAGCATTTT. It encodes CSARGGAGRGQPQHF. The V gene is TRBV20-1, the J gene TRBJ1-5; maybe TRBD1 (5 bases). This CDR3 has 15 residues. Germline CDR1 and CDR2: DFQATT and SNEGSKA (reference sequence). V lost 1 base and J 6 bases, leaving 16 bases between the germline ends.

Many counts were recorded for this clonotype. The chain is built from TRBV28 and TRBJ2-1, with D perhaps TRBD1 or TRBD2 (6 bases each). Germline values: CDR1 MDHEN, CDR2 SYDVKM. The length of the CDR3 is 14 residues. V lost 7 bases to trimming and J lost 1 base, with 11 bases between them. The CDR3 nucleotides are TGTGCCAGCACCCGAGGGGGGTCCTACAATGAGCAGTTCTTC. Residues: CASTRGGSYNEQFF. The full variable domain, with the rest looked up from reference TRBV28 and TRBJ2-1, is DVKVTQSSRYLVKRTGEKVFLECVQDMDHENMFWYRQDPGLGLRLIYFSYDVKMKEKGDIPEGYSVSREKKERFSLILESASTNQTSMYLCASTRGGSYNEQFFGPGTRLTVL.

This clonotype has only a few counts. This sequence joins TRBV19 and TRBJ2-4; D is possibly TRBD1 or TRBD2 (5 bases each). Germline CDR1 is LNHDA and CDR2 is SQIVND (reference sequence). Trimming pared 5 bases from V and 1 base from J, leaving 18 bases between. The CDR3 extends over 17 amino acids. The CDR3 reads CASSPSGTNSAKNIQYF. DNA for the CDR3: TGTGCCAGTAGTCCTTCCGGGACGAATAGTGCCAAAAACATTCAGTACTTC.

This clonotype came up a few times. This chain links TRBV24-1 with TRBJ2-1, with TRBD2 matching over 8 bases. V was pared by 4 bases and J by 6 bases, with 4 bases of the junction left unmatched. CDR3 length: 14 residues. From germline, CDR1 is KGHDR and CDR2 SFDVKD. DNA of the CDR3: TGTGCCACCAGTGACCCCGGGACTAGCAATGAGCAGTTCTTC. Amino acid sequence: CATSDPGTSNEQFF.

This clonotype was seen at least ten times. The chain joins TRBV28 to TRBJ2-1; 14 positions match TRBD2. Germline V lookup: CDR1 MDHEN, CDR2 SYDVKM. The CDR3 length is 18 residues. With V trimmed by 3 bases and J by 4 bases, 8 bases remained unmatched. This CDR3 is CASSLTSGRALRYNEQFF. The CDR3 DNA sequence: TGTGCCAGCAGTTTGACTAGCGGGAGGGCCCTCAGGTACAATGAGCAGTTCTTC.

The V call is TRBV18, the J call TRBJ1-4; tentatively, D is TRBD1 (5 bases). V was trimmed by 2 bases and J by 6 bases, leaving 10 bases between them. Per germline, CDR1 KGHSH and CDR2 LQKENI. The CDR3 consists of 14 residues. Here the CDR3 DNA reads TGTGCCAGCTCACCAACGGGGGGTGATGAAAAACTGTTTTTT. Its protein is CASSPTGGDEKLFF.

This clonotype was found many times. The V and J genes are TRBV27 and TRBJ1-1; 7 nucleotides match TRBD1. Looked up from germline, CDR1 is MNHEY and CDR2 is SMNVEV (reference sequence). The CDR3 consists of 15 residues. V gave up 7 bases and J gave up 3 bases; unmatched junction bases: 11. CDR3 amino acids: CASTRSGGGDTEAFF. The CDR3 bases are TGTGCCAGCACCCGCTCAGGGGGAGGCGACACTGAAGCTTTCTTT.

This clonotype was found a few times. The gene calls are TRBV20-1 and TRBJ2-2; TRBD2 matches 8 bases. Trimming took 1 base from V and 6 from J; bases not matched to a gene: 13. Germline CDR1 is DFQATT and CDR2 is SNEGSKA (reference sequence). The CDR3 runs 17 residues. The CDR3 spells CSARVEYGSGTAGELFF. The CDR3, as DNA: TGCAGTGCTAGAGTGGAGTATGGTAGCGGGACCGCCGGGGAGCTGTTTTTT.